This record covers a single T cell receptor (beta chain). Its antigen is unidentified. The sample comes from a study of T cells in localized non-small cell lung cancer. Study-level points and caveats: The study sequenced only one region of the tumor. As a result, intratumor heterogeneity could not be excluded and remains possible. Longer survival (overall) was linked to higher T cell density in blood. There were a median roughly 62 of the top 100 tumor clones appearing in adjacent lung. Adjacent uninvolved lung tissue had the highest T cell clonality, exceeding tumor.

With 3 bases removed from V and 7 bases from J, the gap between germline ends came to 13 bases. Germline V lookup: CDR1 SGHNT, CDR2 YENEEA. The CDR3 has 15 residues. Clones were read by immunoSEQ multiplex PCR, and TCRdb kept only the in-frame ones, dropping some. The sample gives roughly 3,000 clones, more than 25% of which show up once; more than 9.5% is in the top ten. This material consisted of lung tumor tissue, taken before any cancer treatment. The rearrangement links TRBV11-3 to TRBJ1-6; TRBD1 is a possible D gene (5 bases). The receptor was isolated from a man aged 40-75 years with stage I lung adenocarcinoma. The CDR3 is CASSLAGQANSPLHF. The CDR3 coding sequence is TGTGCCAGCAGCTTGGCAGGGCAGGCCAATTCACCCCTCCACTTT.